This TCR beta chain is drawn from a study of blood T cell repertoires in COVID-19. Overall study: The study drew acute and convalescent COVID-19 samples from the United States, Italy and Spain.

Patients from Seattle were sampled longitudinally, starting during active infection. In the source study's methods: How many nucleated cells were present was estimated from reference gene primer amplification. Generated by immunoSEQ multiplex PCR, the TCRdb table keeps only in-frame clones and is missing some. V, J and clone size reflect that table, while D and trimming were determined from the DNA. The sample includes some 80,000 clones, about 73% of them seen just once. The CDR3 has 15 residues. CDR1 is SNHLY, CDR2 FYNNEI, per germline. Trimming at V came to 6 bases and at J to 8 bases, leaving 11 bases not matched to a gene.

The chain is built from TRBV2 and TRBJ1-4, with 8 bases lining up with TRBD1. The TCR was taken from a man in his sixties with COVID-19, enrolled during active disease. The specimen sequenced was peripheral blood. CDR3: CASRTGGGHREKLFF. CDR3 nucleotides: TGTGCCAGCAGAACAGGGGGGGGGCATAGAGAAAAACTGTTTTTT.